The entry below describes one T cell receptor (beta chain). Antigen specificity is unknown. Germline assignment: CDR1 SGHTA and CDR2 FQGTGA. The CDR3 length is 15 residues. Trimming removed 5 bases from V and 4 bases from J, with 15 bases in between. Sequencing was performed with immunoSEQ multiplex PCR; in TCRdb, only in-frame clones are kept and a portion is missing. The sample lists some 60,000 clones, 70% to 85% occurring once. As to time point: week 11, during vaccination. Topical imiquimod was applied with each vaccine dose, which held 300 ug of mutant IDH1 20-mer peptide. These data come from a study of a mutant IDH1 vaccine in newly diagnosed glioma. Turning to the study itself: Vaccination began 4-6 weeks post radiotherapy alone, or with temozolomide cycles.

Source: PBMCs, taken from a glioma patient whose treatment included an IDH1 peptide vaccine. The receptor was isolated from a man aged 25-45 years with glioma. This sequence joins TRBV7-3 and TRBJ2-1; weak D call: TRBD1 (6 bases). The CDR3 DNA sequence: TGTGCCAGCAGCGCACTGGGACAAGAATACAATGAGCAGTTCTTC. It translates to CASSALGQEYNEQFF.